This T cell receptor beta chain was sequenced in a study of T cell responses to AZD1222 COVID-19 vaccine. The study, taken as a whole, reports: Donors were chiefly white British, with a greater number of females, and clonal diversity was perhaps underestimated. Only 5 or 6 people who got AZD1222 tested seropositive at baseline.

Germline CDR1 is WNHNN and CDR2 is SYGVQD (reference sequence). Trimming shortened V by 3 bases and J by 5 bases, and 12 bases separated the two germline ends. The CDR3 has 14 residues. Sequenced by immunoSEQ multiplex PCR; TCRdb stores in-frame clones only, minus some. The table records about 140,000 clones, roughly nine tenths of them present only once. This clone was seen a handful of times. Its antigen is not identified. This receptor was taken from an adult who received the MenACWY meningococcal vaccine as a control. Sequencing was performed on peripheral blood, taken 28 days after the second dose of the MenACWY control vaccine. This chain connects TRBV10-1 to TRBJ2-3; D call uncertain. DNA of the CDR3: TGCGCCAGCAGTGAAGGTAGGGCCGGAGATACGCAGTATTTT. Residues: CASSEGRAGDTQYF.